This T cell receptor (beta chain) was captured in a study of T cell changes during pregnancy in multiple sclerosis. TCRdb keeps only in-frame clones here, not all; method: immunoSEQ multiplex PCR. The sample records around 50,000 clones, 85% to 95% being singletons. V was clipped by 3 bases and J by 2 bases, with 19 bases between them. CDR1 and CDR2 from the germline V gene are GTSNPN and SVGIG (reference sequence). This CDR3 is 17 amino acids long. This receptor was obtained from a female donor with multiple sclerosis, enrolled in a pregnancy study. Specimen: CD8+ T cells from peripheral blood mononuclear cells, collected in the first trimester of pregnancy. The rearrangement joins TRBV30 to TRBJ2-2; tentatively, D is TRBD2 (6 bases). CDR3 nucleotide sequence: TGTGCCTGGAGAGAGGGCCCGGGGGTTCGTAACACCGGGGAGCTGTTTTTT. As protein: CAWREGPGVRNTGELFF.